The source of this T cell receptor (beta chain) is a study of IL-17A CD8 T cells in psoriatic arthritis synovium. Concerning the study at large: The goal of the study was to characterize the phenotype, molecular profile and function of synovial IL-17A+CD8+ T cells in the pathogenesis of psoriatic arthritis.

To note about this clone: Its antigen remains unidentified. No base-level quality is on record; no much larger clone is a single base apart.

CD3+ T cells were isolated magnetically, stimulated for more than 1.2 hours with PMA and ionomycin, and then labeled using IL-17A and IFNgamma cytokine secretion assays. Synovial fluid effusions were aspirated from actively inflamed joints of psoriatic arthritis patients. Memory CD8+ T cells in synovial fluid were sorted patient by patient into Tc17 (IL-17A+) cells, bulk memory cells and Tc1 (IL-17A-IFNgamma+) cells in order to compare their TCR repertoires. Psoriatic arthritis patients met the Classification of Psoriatic Arthritis Study Group (CASPAR) criteria. After counterstaining with viability dye plus anti-CD3, CD8, CD14 and CD4 antibodies, the cytokine-secreting cells were sorted on a BD FACSAria. TCRbeta sequencing was performed on sorted synovial fluid CD8+ T cell subsets from three patients with psoriatic arthritis. Synovial fluid mononuclear cells were isolated with Lymphoprep and cryopreserved in liquid nitrogen before use. The medium used for cryopreservation had around 52% fetal calf serum and about 10% dimethyl sulfoxide.

The germline ends are 13 bases apart after V is trimmed by 0 bases and J by 7 bases. The CDR3 goes from the cysteine to the phenylalanine over 14 residues. Only CDR3 DNA is held: 42 bases, read in frame from base 1. CDR1 LNHDA and CDR2 SQIVND are derived from the germline V gene (reference sequence). After DNA extraction (Qiagen), TCRbeta V-D-J rearrangements were amplified in a bias-controlled manner and then sequenced at high throughput (immunoSEQ; Adaptive Biotech). Concerning the study's data processing: The immunoSEQ Analyzer platform was used to analyze productive sequences at the sequence level. Clonality was calculated as 1 minus Pielou's evenness, so values run from 0 (highly polyclonal) up to 1 (monoclonal). The Morisita index, which runs from 0 (no similarity) to 1 (complete similarity), was used to measure repertoire overlap between subsets. Imported from immuneACCESS, the table was reduced by TCRdb to in-frame sequences with V and J called. These copies leave out some clones; in studies compared against another copy, an unresolved V gene accounts for under half, and the cause of the remainder is not known. V and J calls and clone size are those listed in that table; D and trimming were worked out from the DNA. The sample includes more than 2,000 clones, with approximately 65% observed a single time. Clones ranked in the top ten supply about 15% of the sample.

The study at large found these results: In a couple of patients, many Tc17 clones also appeared in the synovial Tc1 population, producing Morisita overlap indices above 0.85. TCR sequencing covered only three patients, which the authors acknowledged as a limited sample size. Although some individual clones took up over 4% of the repertoire, most synovial CD8+ subsets stayed polyclonal. Because no psoriatic arthritis synovial tissue samples were available, cells were taken from synovial fluid instead of synovial tissue.

The chain is assembled from TRBV19 and TRBJ2-7; a tentative D match to TRBD2 spans 5 bases. Sequencing used IFN-gamma+ CD8+ T cells from synovial fluid. The sample's cell subset or site label, in plain terms: IL-17A-IFNgamma+ memory CD8+ (Tc1) cells. The clonotype originates from a human donor with psoriatic arthritis. The DNA is TGTGCCAGTAGTATAGACGGAGGAGATGGGGAGCAGTACTTC. It specifies CASSIDGGDGEQYF.